These 4 T cell receptor beta chains share one sample of origin, sequenced in a study of T cell responses to AZD1222 COVID-19 vaccine. The data were produced by immunoSEQ multiplex PCR, yet TCRdb's version contains in-frame clones alone and is incomplete. The profile covers approximately 120,000 clones, with roughly 90% appearing a single time and approximately 4.5% taken by the ten largest. Material: peripheral blood, obtained on day 0 of AZD1222 vaccination. These receptors were obtained from an adult in good health.

The chain employs TRBV7-2 and TRBJ2-7; 7 nucleotides line up with TRBD1. This CDR3 is 14 amino acids long. J was trimmed by 2 bases and V by 5 bases; bases with no gene match: 6. Germline V lookup: CDR1 SGHTA, CDR2 FQGNSA. The CDR3 DNA is TGTGCCAGCAGCACCTGGACAGGTGCCTACGAGCAGTACTTC. Translated: CASSTWTGAYEQYF.

The rearrangement joins TRBV5-1 to TRBJ2-1, with 10 nucleotides matching TRBD2. Germline-derived CDR1 and CDR2 are SGHRS and YFSETQ. Trimming took 0 bases from V and 3 from J; bases not matched to a gene: 9. The CDR3 runs 18 residues. This chain's CDR3 is CASSLVASGGRIYNEQFF. As DNA, the CDR3 is TGCGCCAGCAGCTTGGTAGCTAGCGGGGGCCGAATCTACAATGAGCAGTTCTTC.

The chain couples TRBV11-2 to TRBJ2-3; D not resolved. Per germline, CDR1 SGHAT and CDR2 FQNNGV. V lost 4 bases to trimming and J lost 5 bases, with 7 bases between them. This CDR3 is 12 amino acids long. CDR3 sequence (DNA): TGTGCCAGCAGCTCCTCCCGAGATACGCAGTATTTT. It yields the protein CASSSSRDTQYF.

The chain employs TRBV4-2 and TRBJ2-1; 10 nucleotides align to TRBD2. This CDR3 is built from 17 residues. With 0 bases clipped from V and 5 bases from J, the junction kept 7 bases outside the gene matches. Looked up from germline, CDR1 is LGHNA and CDR2 is YNFKEQ. CDR3 sequence: CASSQDYQRGGDNEQFF. CDR3 bases: TGTGCCAGCAGCCAAGATTACCAGCGGGGGGGAGACAATGAGCAGTTCTTC.